A selection of T cell receptor beta chains follows, all from one sample in a study of shared clonotypes between healthy human individuals. Generated by immunoSEQ multiplex PCR, the TCRdb table keeps only in-frame clones and is missing some. This sample carries over 850,000 clones, 78% of them seen once, and the ten largest clones take approximately 0.5%. Sequenced sample: memory CD4+ T cells from PBMCs. The receptors here all came from a man in his late teens or twenties in good health. Some clones in this sample may be carry-over from other donors' samples. Both conserved end residues are part of each CDR3. The D gene is left open where the match is weak. Clone size is stated in some rows and not others, as once, few, many or a class when expanded.

d_gene | j_gene | abundance | v_gene | CDR3aa | CDR3nt
TRBD1 | TRBJ2-5 | once | TRBV29-1 | CSVEGSGGTQYF | TGCAGCGTTGAAGGCTCAGGGGGGACCCAGTACTTC
NA | TRBJ2-4 | NA | TRBV4-2 | CASSPSSKLAKNIQYF | TGTGCCAGCAGCCCCTCTAGCAAATTAGCCAAAAACATTCAGTACTTC
NA | TRBJ2-5 | once | TRBV11-3 | CASSAGGQETQYF | TGTGCCAGCAGCGCTGGGGGGCAAGAGACCCAGTACTTC
NA | TRBJ2-1 | once | TRBV14 | CASSQVRNEQFF | TGTGCCAGCAGCCAAGTTAGGAATGAGCAGTTCTTC
TRBD2 | TRBJ2-5 | once | TRBV5-1 | CASSLTSGIFGETQYF | TGCGCCAGCAGCTTGACTAGCGGGATATTCGGAGAGACCCAGTACTTC
NA | TRBJ2-5 | NA | TRBV6-5 | CASRGPWGETQYF | TGTGCCAGCCGAGGGCCTTGGGGAGAGACCCAGTACTTC
TRBD2 | TRBJ2-1 | NA | TRBV27 | CASSISWTSGVIEQFF | TGTGCCAGCAGTATATCATGGACTAGCGGGGTGATTGAGCAGTTCTTC
NA | TRBJ2-2 | NA | TRBV25-1 | CASSESGAPNTGELFF | TGTGCCAGCAGTGAATCAGGGGCCCCGAACACCGGGGAGCTGTTTTTT
NA | TRBJ2-3 | NA | TRBV7-9 | CASSLGGRDTQYF | TGTGCCAGCAGCTTAGGAGGCCGCGATACGCAGTATTTT
NA | TRBJ1-4 | NA | TRBV6-1 | CASSVSPSKGEKLFF | TGTGCCAGCAGTGTCAGCCCATCGAAGGGGGAAAAACTGTTTTTT
NA | TRBJ2-5 | NA | TRBV11-2 | CASSLVGGYQETQYF | TGTGCCAGCAGCTTAGTGGGCGGGTACCAAGAGACCCAGTACTTC
TRBD2 | TRBJ2-7 | NA | TRBV11-2 | CASSAPGLQQHEQYF | TGTGCCAGCAGCGCACCGGGACTACAGCAGCACGAGCAGTACTTC
NA | TRBJ2-3 | NA | TRBV29-1 | CSVERGADTQYF | TGCAGCGTTGAAAGGGGGGCAGATACGCAGTATTTT
NA | TRBJ1-4 | NA | TRBV4-1 | CASSQLNMGLSTNEKLFF | TGCGCCAGCAGCCAATTGAATATGGGGCTTTCTACTAATGAAAAACTGTTTTTT